The 28 T cell receptor beta chains listed next were all sequenced from one sample in a study of tumor-infiltrating lymphocytes in localized non-small cell lung cancer. Here immunoSEQ multiplex PCR was the method, and the copy in TCRdb shows in-frame clones only, minus some. Of about 14,000 clones listed, approximately 70% are singletons. Input material: lung tumor tissue. These receptor sequences come from a human donor with non-small cell lung cancer.

This clone was picked up one time. The genes are TRBV2 and TRBJ1-1; D not certain. V was cut by 6 bases and J by 1 base, with 12 bases left in between. Germline loops: CDR1 SNHLY, CDR2 FYNNEI. CDR3 length equals 14 residues. In DNA form, the CDR3 reads TGTGCCAGCAGATCCGGCCAACAGAACACTGAAGCTTTCTTT. This sequence encodes CASRSGQQNTEAFF. Full variable domain (outside the CDR3, taken from reference TRBV2 and TRBJ1-1): EPEVTQTPSHQVTQMGQEVILRCVPISNHLYFYWYRQILGQKVEFLVSFYNNEISEKSEIFDDQFSVERPDGSNFTLKIRSTKLEDSAMYFCASRSGQQNTEAFFGQGTRLTVV.

The chain recombines TRBV5-6 with TRBJ2-1; D is possibly TRBD1 or TRBD2 (6 bases each). V was pared by 5 bases and J by 0 bases, with 15 bases between. This CDR3 spans 16 amino acids. CDR1 is SGHDT and CDR2 is YYEEEE in the germline V gene. The CDR3 DNA sequence: TGTGCCAGCAGTTTAGCTCCGGGGGCCTCCTACAATGAGCAGTTCTTC. Residues: CASSLAPGASYNEQFF.

J is TRBJ1-3 and V is TRBV7-9; possibly TRBD1 for D (5 bases). Trimming pared 5 bases from V and 0 bases from J, leaving 11 bases between. CDR3 size: 15 residues. From germline, CDR1 is SEHNR and CDR2 FQNEAQ (reference sequence). The CDR3 nucleotides read TGTGCCAGCAGCGTTCTGGGGCCCTCTGGAAACACCATATATTTT. Its protein product is CASSVLGPSGNTIYF.

This chain uses TRBV5-1 with TRBJ2-7, with D unresolved. From germline, CDR1 is SGHRS and CDR2 YFSETQ. This CDR3 has 13 amino acids. V was trimmed by 0 bases and J by 2 bases, leaving 6 bases between them. The CDR3: CASSLAVAYEQYF. CDR3 nucleotides: TGCGCCAGCAGCTTGGCTGTTGCCTACGAGCAGTACTTC.

This clone was counted only a few times. The J gene is TRBJ1-2, the V gene TRBV30, with D tentatively TRBD1 (6 bases). CDR1 GTSNPN and CDR2 SVGIG come from the germline V gene (reference sequence). Trimming took off 2 bases at V and 3 bases at J, with 7 bases between the two ends. This CDR3 spans 12 amino acids. The CDR3 is CAWSPGDYGYTF. In DNA, the CDR3 is TGTGCCTGGAGTCCAGGGGACTATGGCTACACCTTC.

The V and J genes are TRBV10-2 and TRBJ2-5; D is perhaps TRBD2 (6 bases). Looked up from germline, CDR1 is WSHSY and CDR2 is SAAADI. The V and J ends lost 2 bases and 1 base respectively, with 11 bases between them. CDR3 size: 15 residues. DNA for the CDR3: TGCGCCAGCAGTGAGGGGGGGAAGGCCCAAGAGACCCAGTACTTC. This translates into CASSEGGKAQETQYF.

V and J are TRBV4-1 and TRBJ1-6; D remains unclear. Germline V gene data show CDR1 as MGHRA and CDR2 as YSYEKL. The CDR3 extends over 15 amino acids. The V end lost 8 bases, the J end lost 3 bases, and 14 bases lay between the germline ends. Here the CDR3 reads CASRVTADYNSPLHF. The DNA of the CDR3 is TGCGCCAGCCGCGTAACGGCTGACTATAATTCACCCCTCCACTTT.

The gene calls are TRBV5-1 and TRBJ2-7; 9 bases fit TRBD1. This CDR3 spans 16 amino acids. The germline CDR1 and CDR2 sequences are SGHRS and YFSETQ. V shed 3 bases, J shed 1 base, and the junction held 8 bases outside the gene matches. This CDR3 is CASSYRQGVTSYEQYF. The CDR3 DNA sequence: TGCGCCAGCAGCTATCGACAGGGGGTGACGTCCTACGAGCAGTACTTC. Full variable domain (outside the CDR3, taken from reference TRBV5-1 and TRBJ2-7): KAGVTQTPRYLIKTRGQQVTLSCSPISGHRSVSWYQQTPGQGLQFLFEYFSETQRNKGNFPGRFSGRQFSNSRSEMNVSTLELGDSALYLCASSYRQGVTSYEQYFGPGTRLTVT.

This clone appeared a single time. This CDR3 reads CASSYSPRNSGNTIYF. CDR3 bases: TGTGCCAGCAGTTACTCCCCCCGTAACTCTGGAAACACCATATATTTT. V and J are TRBV6-6 and TRBJ1-3; the D is unclear. Between the trimmed V and J ends, which lost 0 bases and 0 bases, there was a span of 9 bases. The germline V gene has CDR1 MNHNY and CDR2 SVGAGI (reference sequence). This CDR3 has 16 amino acids.

The chain has TRBV19 and TRBJ1-5; 7 positions agree with TRBD1. The CDR3 sequence is 15 residues long. The V and J ends lost 4 bases and 4 bases, in that order; junction bases with no gene match: 7. CDR1 and CDR2 (germline): LNHDA, SQIVND (reference sequence). CDR3 residues: CASSNYGDSNQPQHF. In nucleotides, the CDR3 is TGTGCCAGTAGTAATTATGGGGACAGTAATCAGCCCCAGCATTTT.

The V and J genes are TRBV27 and TRBJ1-4, with 8 bases identical to TRBD1. Trimming at V came to 3 bases and at J to 8 bases, leaving 5 bases not matched to a gene. Germline V lookup: CDR1 MNHEY, CDR2 SMNVEV (reference sequence). The CDR3 is 14 residues long. As DNA, the CDR3 is TGTGCCAGCAGTTTGGCAGGGGGCAGGGAAAAACTGTTTTTT. It specifies CASSLAGGREKLFF.

This chain links TRBV6-5 with TRBJ2-1; 7 bases match TRBD2. The junction had 7 bases not matched to a gene; V was cut back by 5 bases and J by 6 bases. The CDR3 is 14 amino acids. Germline V gives CDR1 MNHEY, CDR2 SVGAGI. CDR3 coding DNA: TGTGCCAGCAGTCATGGGACTAATTCCAATGAGCAGTTCTTC. This sequence encodes CASSHGTNSNEQFF.

The chain links TRBV15 to TRBJ2-3; 8 nucleotides align to TRBD2. This CDR3 spans 17 amino acids. V lost 3 bases and J lost 2; bases outside the gene matches: 10. The germline V gene has CDR1 LNHNV and CDR2 YYDKDF (reference sequence). CDR3 loop: CATSSPQAGAITDTQYF. In DNA form, the CDR3 reads TGTGCCACCAGCAGCCCCCAAGCGGGAGCGATCACAGATACGCAGTATTTT.

This clone is labeled as hyperexpanded (1% or more). The rearrangement joins TRBV30 to TRBJ2-7, with 7 nucleotides matching TRBD1. The CDR3 runs 14 residues. The V segment lost 5 bases and the J segment 0 bases; nucleotides outside the gene matches: 7. Per germline, CDR1 GTSNPN and CDR2 SVGIG (reference sequence). CDR3 in DNA: TGTGCCTGGGATGGACAGGCCAGCTCCTACGAGCAGTACTTC. As protein: CAWDGQASSYEQYF.

CDR3 nucleotides: TGCGCCAGCAGCTTGTGGGGAGCTAATGAAAAACTGTTTTTT. It specifies CASSLWGANEKLFF. The rearrangement uses TRBV5-1 and TRBJ1-4; D not certain. Trimming took 1 base from V and 3 from J, leaving 7 bases between them. CDR1 and CDR2 from the germline V gene are SGHRS and YFSETQ. The CDR3 is 14 residues long.

This chain connects TRBV7-3 to TRBJ2-2; D ambiguous. This CDR3 is 14 amino acids long. V dropped 4 bases and J dropped 8 bases, with 14 bases sitting between them. The V gene's germline CDR1 is SGHTA and CDR2 FQGTGA. The CDR3 sequence is CASSSGSSGGELFF. As DNA, the CDR3 is TGTGCCAGCAGCTCCGGGTCCTCCGGGGGGGAGCTGTTTTTT.

The V gene is TRBV9, the J gene TRBJ1-2; possibly TRBD1 for D (6 bases). The V gene lost 3 bases and the J gene lost 7 bases, with 10 bases spanning the gap. The CDR3 has 12 amino acids. CDR1 SGDLS and CDR2 YYNGEE come from the germline V gene. The CDR3 loop reads CASSELRGGYTF. DNA of the CDR3: TGTGCCAGCAGCGAGCTCAGGGGTGGCTACACCTTC.

The genes are TRBV20-1 and TRBJ2-5; the D is unclear. V was trimmed by 3 bases and J by 6 bases, leaving 8 bases between them. Germline V gene data show CDR1 as DFQATT and CDR2 as SNEGSKA (reference sequence). The CDR3 is 11 residues long. The CDR3 sequence: CSARRPQTQYF. DNA for the CDR3: TGCAGTGCTAGGCGCCCTCAGACCCAGTACTTC.

Only a few counts were recorded for this clone. The chain has TRBV19 and TRBJ1-1; TRBD1 is a possible D gene (6 bases). CDR1 is LNHDA, CDR2 SQIVND, per germline (reference sequence). This CDR3 region has 15 residues. V lost 3 bases, J lost 5 bases, and 16 bases lay in between. CDR3 region: CASSIGQGLRTEAFF. The CDR3 nucleotides are TGTGCCAGTAGTATTGGTCAGGGGTTACGGACTGAAGCTTTCTTT.

The genes are TRBV4-2 and TRBJ1-2; no definite D call. The CDR3 sequence is 14 residues long. V was shortened by 0 bases and J by 1 base, with 6 bases between the two germline ends. CDR1 and CDR2 (germline): LGHNA, YNFKEQ. The CDR3 here is CASSQDQSNYGYTF. CDR3 coding DNA: TGTGCCAGCAGCCAAGATCAGAGTAACTATGGCTACACCTTC.

The rearrangement uses TRBV6-6 and TRBJ1-2, with D perhaps matching TRBD1 (6 bases). Germline CDR1 reads MNHNY; CDR2 reads SVGAGI (reference sequence). This CDR3 has 13 residues. With 4 bases removed from V and 4 bases from J, the gap between germline ends came to 10 bases. CDR3 sequence reads: CASSSDRIYGYTF. Here the CDR3 DNA reads TGTGCCAGCAGTTCCGACAGGATCTATGGCTACACCTTC.

The rearrangement uses TRBV5-1 and TRBJ2-5, with 11 positions matching TRBD2. Germline V gene sequence: CDR1 SGHRS, CDR2 YFSETQ. The CDR3 is 14 amino acids. The J segment lost 4 bases and the V segment lost 4 bases, leaving 3 bases of the junction unmatched. The CDR3 bases are TGCGCCAGCAGCACCGGACTAGCGGGAGAGACCCAGTACTTC. Its protein is CASSTGLAGETQYF.

The chain recombines TRBV5-5 with TRBJ1-5; a weak D match, TRBD1 (6 bases). This CDR3 comprises 14 residues. Germline V gives CDR1 SGHKS, CDR2 YYEKEE (reference sequence). Trimming removed 6 bases at V and 4 bases at J, with 14 bases between. CDR3 protein: CASTQGQANQPQHF. CDR3 DNA: TGTGCCAGCACTCAGGGGCAGGCGAATCAGCCCCAGCATTTT.

This clone has more than one count but fewer than ten. The chain has TRBV7-8 and TRBJ1-6; 7 bases are a match to TRBD1. Germline CDR1 is SGHVS and CDR2 is FQNEAQ. The CDR3 is 16 amino acids. V was clipped by 2 bases and J by 4 bases; unmatched bases: 5. Written as DNA, the CDR3 is TGTGCCAGCAGCTTAACACCGGGACAGTATAATTCACCCCTCCACTTT. Residues: CASSLTPGQYNSPLHF.

V usage is TRBV4-1 and J usage is TRBJ2-5, with D unresolved. This CDR3 contains 17 residues. The germline gives CDR1 MGHRA, CDR2 YSYEKL. V was pared by 0 bases and J by 1 base, with 15 bases between. CDR3 nucleotide sequence: TGCGCCAGCAGCCAAGATGCGCTGGTGACTTTCCAAGAGACCCAGTACTTC. It translates to CASSQDALVTFQETQYF.

This clone has more than one count but fewer than ten. The chain combines TRBV6-4 with TRBJ2-7, with D maybe TRBD1 (6 bases). V was shortened by 6 bases and J by 0 bases, with 15 bases between the two germline ends. The CDR3 sequence is 15 residues long. Germline loops: CDR1 MRHNA, CDR2 SNTAGT. Here the CDR3 DNA reads TGTGCCAGCAGCCAGGGGCCCGAGGGCTCCTACGAGCAGTACTTC. This gives the protein CASSQGPEGSYEQYF.

V is TRBV7-9 and J is TRBJ1-1; 10 nucleotides match TRBD1. The V gene's germline CDR1 is SEHNR and CDR2 FQNEAQ (reference sequence). The length of the CDR3 is 13 residues. Losses at the gene ends were 5 bases for V and 8 bases for J; bases not matched to a gene: 5. Written as DNA, the CDR3 is TGTGCCAGCAGCGCTGACAGGGGGCGCGAAGCTTTCTTT. This sequence encodes CASSADRGREAFF.

The chain uses TRBV14 and TRBJ2-7; D gene uncertain. V lost 1 base and J 4 bases, leaving 2 bases between the germline ends. The CDR3 covers 11 residues. The germline V gene has CDR1 SGHDN and CDR2 FVKESK. CDR3 DNA: TGTGCCAGCAGCCAAGGGTACGAGCAGTACTTC. Residues: CASSQGYEQYF. The whole variable domain, filled in from reference TRBV14 and TRBJ2-7, reads EAGVTQFPSHSVIEKGQTVTLRCDPISGHDNLYWYRRVMGKEIKFLLHFVKESKQDESGMPNNRFLAERTGGTYSTLKVQPAELEDSGVYFCASSQGYEQYFGPGTRLTVT.